This T cell receptor (beta chain) comes out of a study of T cells in Graves' hyperthyroidism and ophthalmopathy (dated by TCRdb to between 2017 and 2020). Looking at the study overall: To identify TCR V-J signatures that set the groups apart, the researchers used a discovery cohort of about a hundred patients, made up of roughly 40 with Graves' ophthalmopathy and 57 with stable Graves' hyperthyroidism. TCR Vbeta CDR3 sequencing of roughly 140 peripheral blood samples (under 45 ophthalmopathy, around 80 hyperthyroidism and roughly 17 progressor patients) is reported in the paper. Thyroid tissue and blood T-cell repertoires from six Graves' hyperthyroidism patients were also compared in the study. The 75 to 100 discovery patients were randomly split 7:3 into training and test sets. An independent validation cohort of about 20 hyperthyroidism patients and about 16 patients who later progressed to ophthalmopathy tested prospective prediction of ophthalmopathy. After blood sampling, hyperthyroidism patients were treated with methimazole at a starting dose of 30 mg daily, and ophthalmopathy patients were treated with high-dose intravenous methylprednisolone.

Patients with uncontrolled infections, other autoimmune diseases, pregnancy or lactation were excluded. Diagnoses were based on clinical symptoms, serum thyroxine and TRAb, thyroid ultrasound and orbital computed tomography. Trizol reagent was used to extract total RNA, and RNA quality was then checked on an Agilent 2100 Bioanalyzer. Trimming at the junction amounts to 7 bases on V and 0 bases on J, and the germline ends lie 9 bases apart. CDR1 and CDR2 are read off the germline V gene (reference sequence) as LNHDA and SQIVND. The CDR3 covers 13 residues, taking in both the cysteine and the phenylalanine. Left in the record is the CDR3 DNA by itself, 39 bases read in frame from the first base. With respect to this clonotype: Its target antigen remains unknown. No base-level quality is on record; no much larger clone is a single base apart.

TCR beta CDR3 regions were amplified from RNA transcripts. For the first round of RT-PCR on the TCR CDR3, the HTBI primer set was used together with the Qiagen OneStep RT-PCR kit. The libraries were constructed in a second round of multiplex PCR and then size-selected and purified. The libraries were sequenced on an Illumina HiSeq2000 using paired-end 100 bp reads. From the authors' description of their analysis: Raw data were processed with SOAPnuke, discarding reads with adapters, uncalled bases, mean Phred below 15, or no exact constant-primer or identifier match. COPE v1.2.5 was used to merge the high-quality paired reads, and each unique nucleotide sequence was defined as a clonotype. Clonotypes were aligned to IMGT TRBV, TRBD and TRBJ reference segments using MiTCR v1.1. The analysis was restricted to V-J combinations with a frequency above 0.0001, which together covered over 99% of the repertoires. The TCS score was defined as the ratio of F50 (clonal expansion) to E x V (chaos), calculated using BLOSUM62-based TCRdist between CDR3 peptides within each V-J. Welch's t-statistics and random forest reduced fewer than 550 V-J features to 10 to 15, which were used in a naive Bayes classifier (R e1071). Thyroid-blood repertoire similarity was quantified with the Morisita-Horn index. TCRdb ran its own pipeline on the public reads, namely fastp trimming at Q25 and MiXCR clone calling, and kept in-frame beta chains. Rows with a matching CDR3 protein are joined into one entry that keeps the most common DNA and genes. TCRdb assigned the V and J calls; the authors' analysis was not used. Recorded for this sample are hundreds of thousands of distinct CDR3 sequences; approximately 42% of them occurred a single time. The ten largest clones represent under 8.5% of the sample.

What the research found in general, with its limitations: Ophthalmopathy was separated from stable hyperthyroidism by a 13 V-J signature model, with over 85% sensitivity and about 81% specificity obtained in cross-validation and 80%/75% obtained in testing. Sample size was not statistically predetermined, and investigators were not blinded to group allocation. In validation, the model predicted progression to ophthalmopathy a median of about 6.8 months before onset, with around 70% sensitivity and nearly 75% specificity. Most expanded thyroid clonotypes (frequency above 0.001) were also detected in blood, a finding suggesting that blood repertoires may reflect thyroid immune responses.

Material for sequencing was peripheral blood or thyroid tissue (not recorded which). Rearrangement joined TRBV19 to TRBJ1-1; confidence is insufficient to name the D gene. This TCR was recovered from an adult man with Graves' disease, either hyperthyroidism or ophthalmopathy (not recorded which). CDR3 loop: CASMVPLNTEAFF. The nucleotide sequence is TGTGCCAGTATGGTGCCTTTGAACACTGAAGCTTTCTTT.